The next 31 T cell receptor beta chains were all read from a single sample in a study of molecular identifiers for immune sequencing clone quantification. TCRdb fed the PCR reads into MiXCR, producing one record per CDR3 protein. Counted here are approximately 680,000 distinct CDR3 sequences, roughly 23% occurring once; the ten biggest clones make up 0.75% to 0.8%. Material for sequencing was naive CD8+ T cells from blood, with Jurkat cell RNA spiked in. The subset here: FACS-sorted CD8+CD4-CCR7+CD45RA+ naive T cells. The origin of the receptors is a human donor in good health. Some libraries in this study had Jurkat cell RNA spiked in.

Notes on this clonotype: A clone one base away is much larger, so this may be a read error. This rearrangement joins TRBV29-1 to TRBJ1-4, with no clear D. CDR1 is SQVTM and CDR2 is ANQGSEA in the germline V gene. The CDR3 totals 13 residues. The CDR3 DNA follows: TGCAGCGTTGCTTTGGTCCAGAATGGAAAACTGTTTTTT. Residues: CSVALVQNGKLFF.

This clonotype was observed many times. The chain couples TRBV25-1 to TRBJ2-1; D gene uncertain. This CDR3 has 10 amino acids. Trimming pared 4 bases from V and 10 bases from J, leaving 5 bases between. Germline-derived CDR1 and CDR2 are MGHDK and SYGVNS. CDR3 in amino acids: CASSGSEQFF. The CDR3 coding sequence is TGTGCCAGCAGTGGGTCCGAGCAGTTCTTC.

The table lists this clonotype with a few counts. This sequence joins TRBV6-4 and TRBJ2-7, with 10 bases matching TRBD2. In germline, CDR1 is MRHNA, CDR2 SNTAGT. There are 15 residues in the CDR3. V was pared by 4 bases and J by 3 bases, with 6 bases of the junction left unmatched. The CDR3 bases are TGTGCCAGCAGTGCTCCAGCTAGCGGGAGCTACGAGCAGTACTTC. Its translation: CASSAPASGSYEQYF.

The J gene is TRBJ2-1, the V gene TRBV29-1, with D perhaps TRBD1 or TRBD2 (5 bases each). CDR3 length: 11 residues. V shed 2 bases and J shed 15 bases, with 14 bases lying between them. The germline V gene has CDR1 SQVTM and CDR2 ANQGSEA. The CDR3 DNA reads as TGCAGCGTTGAATCGGGGCAAAATCCGTTCTTC. Amino acids: CSVESGQNPFF.

This clonotype was counted a few times. Here the CDR3 omits its conserved ending phenylalanine or tryptophan, so a read error is the likely source. J is TRBJ2-3 and V is TRBV24-1; D gene ambiguous. The CDR3 is 13 residues long. Per the germline V gene, CDR1 is KGHDR and CDR2 is SFDVKD. The V gene lost 3 bases and the J gene lost 5 bases, with 8 bases spanning the gap. CDR3 region: CATSDIGVDTQYL. The CDR3 nucleotides read TGTGCCACCAGTGATATTGGGGTAGATACGCAGTATCTT.

The chain combines TRBV7-2 with TRBJ2-7; perhaps TRBD1 as D (6 bases). V lost 5 bases and J lost 4, with 12 bases in between. Per the germline V gene, CDR1 is SGHTA and CDR2 is FQGNSA. CDR3 length equals 13 residues. CDR3 residues: CASSAIQGYEQYF. CDR3 DNA: TGTGCCAGCAGCGCCATACAGGGTTACGAGCAGTACTTC.

At least ten counts were recorded for this clonotype. The chain combines TRBV13 with TRBJ2-6; 12 bases fit TRBD1. Germline CDR1 is PRHDT and CDR2 is FYEKMQ (reference sequence). This CDR3 region has 18 residues. V shed 4 bases and J 2 bases; nucleotides not matched to a gene: 6. The CDR3 DNA follows: TGTGCCAGCAGCTCGAGGGACAGGGGGCGGCCTGGGGCCAACGTCCTGACTTTC. Its translation is CASSSRDRGRPGANVLTF.

Concerning this clonotype: Sequence at one end of the junction differs from germline and may be a read error. V gene TRBV6-2 or TRBV6-3 combines with J gene TRBJ2-1; the D is unclear. The CDR3 loop spans 14 amino acids. CDR1 MNHEY and CDR2 SVGEGT come from the germline V gene. The CDR3 DNA follows: TGTGCCAGCAGTTACTCGATCGGGTTCTATGAGCAGTTCTTT. It is translated as CASSYSIGFYEQFF.

This clonotype was seen many times. This chain joins TRBV6-2 or TRBV6-3 and TRBJ1-1; D not certain. Trimming pared 4 bases from V and 1 base from J, leaving 7 bases between. This CDR3 region has 13 residues. Germline CDR1 and CDR2: MNHEY and SVGEGT. CDR3 nucleotide sequence: TGTGCCAGCAGTTTGATCGGGAACACTGAAGCTTTCTTT. Translating it yields CASSLIGNTEAFF.

With regard to this clonotype: A much more abundant neighbour one base away suggests this may be a read error. No conserved phenylalanine or tryptophan ends this CDR3, so it is likely a read error. The V call is TRBV3-1, the J call TRBJ1-6; no firm D call. Germline V gene lookup returns CDR1 LGHDT and CDR2 YNNKEL (reference sequence). Trimming pared 1 base from V and 10 bases from J, leaving 8 bases between. The CDR3 contains 13 residues. CDR3 in DNA: TGTGCCAGCAGCCAAGCGAAAGGATCACCCCTCCACTCT. Residues: CASSQAKGSPLHS.

This clonotype showed up just once. V gene TRBV7-9 combines with J gene TRBJ1-6; no clear D. CDR1 is SEHNR, CDR2 FQNEAQ, per germline (reference sequence). The V gene lost 1 base and the J gene lost 14 bases, with 18 bases spanning the gap. The CDR3 runs to 15 residues. The CDR3 coding sequence is TGTGCCAGCAGCTTAGTTGGGGTGCCATTAGGGTCCCTCCACTTT. It specifies CASSLVGVPLGSLHF.

This clonotype has just one count. The chain links TRBV6-6 to TRBJ2-5; 7 bases fit TRBD1. Germline V CDR1 and CDR2: MNHNY, SVGAGI (reference sequence). After removal of 6 bases from V and 5 bases from J, the junction contained 9 bases not matched to a gene. This CDR3 contains 14 residues. For the CDR3, the DNA is TGTGCCAGCAGCTTCAGGGGGTCCCATGAGACCCAGTACTTC. Translated: CASSFRGSHETQYF.

The chain combines TRBV6-5 with TRBJ2-1; TRBD2 is a possible D gene (6 bases). In germline, CDR1 is MNHEY, CDR2 SVGAGI. The CDR3 runs 14 residues. Trimming cost V 2 bases and J 10 bases, with 15 bases left between them. The CDR3 region is CASSYGVGGLEQFF. The CDR3 DNA reads TGTGCCAGCAGTTACGGTGTGGGAGGCCTCGAGCAGTTCTTC.

About this clonotype: A single base separates this from a much larger clone, so it may be a read error. The chain joins TRBV12-3 or TRBV12-4 to TRBJ1-1; tentatively, D is TRBD1 (6 bases). The CDR3 sequence is 14 residues long. The V end lost 4 bases, the J end lost 4 bases, and 13 bases lay between the germline ends. The CDR3 DNA reads TGTGCCAGCAGTTCTCAGGGGCTTGCCACTGAAGCTTTCTTT. Its protein product is CASSSQGLATEAFF.

This clonotype has a count of ten or more. The chain recombines TRBV6-5 with TRBJ2-1; unclear D gene. Germline CDR1 reads MNHEY; CDR2 reads SVGAGI. V lost 7 bases and J lost 0, with 10 bases in between. This CDR3 is 14 amino acids long. CDR3 amino acids: CASKIQSSYNEQFF. The CDR3 nucleotides read TGTGCCAGCAAAATCCAGAGCTCCTACAATGAGCAGTTCTTC.

The rearrangement joins TRBV12-3 or TRBV12-4 to TRBJ2-1, with a weak D call TRBD1 (6 bases). The CDR3 has 15 amino acids. With 3 bases removed from V and 4 bases from J, the gap between germline ends came to 13 bases. The CDR3 bases are TGTGCCAGCAGTTTCAAGACAGGACCTTACAATGAGCAGTTCTTC. This codes for CASSFKTGPYNEQFF.

This clonotype has only a few counts. V gene TRBV9 combines with J gene TRBJ2-7; D is perhaps TRBD1 or TRBD2 (5 bases each). The CDR3 is made up of 15 amino acids. The V end was cut by 0 bases, the J end by 6 bases, with 16 bases between. Per germline, CDR1 SGDLS and CDR2 YYNGEE. Here the CDR3 reads CASSVAVQDGGEQYF. CDR3 DNA sequence: TGTGCCAGCAGCGTAGCCGTCCAGGATGGGGGCGAGCAGTACTTC.

The CDR3 reads CASSERTTTYEQYF. The DNA of the CDR3 is TGTGCCAGCAGTGAGAGGACTACGACCTACGAGCAGTACTTC. V gene TRBV2 combines with J gene TRBJ2-7; TRBD2 might be the D (6 bases). V lost 3 bases and J 2 bases, leaving 11 bases between the germline ends. The CDR3 extends over 14 amino acids. Per the germline V gene, CDR1 is SNHLY and CDR2 is FYNNEI. Looking up the rest from reference TRBV2 and TRBJ2-7 gives the full variable domain: EPEVTQTPSHQVTQMGQEVILRCVPISNHLYFYWYRQILGQKVEFLVSFYNNEISEKSEIFDDQFSVERPDGSNFTLKIRSTKLEDSAMYFCASSERTTTYEQYFGPGTRLTVT.

The V and J genes are TRBV19 and TRBJ2-2, with D uncertain. Trimming took off 8 bases at V and 5 bases at J, with 9 bases between the two ends. This CDR3 comprises 12 residues. Germline V lookup: CDR1 LNHDA, CDR2 SQIVND (reference sequence). The CDR3 DNA reads TGTGCCAGTCAGCCGAGGACCGGGGAGCTGTTTTTT. Translated: CASQPRTGELFF.

The chain has TRBV13 and TRBJ2-7; 10 nucleotides align to TRBD1. V lost 3 bases to trimming and J lost 5 bases; unmatched junction nucleotides: 7. Germline loops: CDR1 PRHDT, CDR2 FYEKMQ (reference sequence). This CDR3 comprises 15 residues. The CDR3 region is CASSFYGQGVNEQYF. CDR3 nucleotides: TGTGCCAGCAGCTTTTACGGACAGGGGGTTAACGAGCAGTACTTC.

As for this clonotype: The junction departs from the called germline gene at one end, perhaps through a read error. J is TRBJ2-2 and V is TRBV6-2 or TRBV6-3; D possibly uses TRBD1 or TRBD2 (5 bases each). The CDR3 runs to 11 residues. Per the germline V gene, CDR1 is MNHEY and CDR2 is SVGEGT. The CDR3 is CARRPPGALFF. CDR3 coding DNA: TGTGCCCGCCGCCCTCCCGGGGCGCTGTTTTTT.

The chain is built from TRBV20-1 and TRBJ1-3; D gene ambiguous. Trimming pared 3 bases from V and 0 bases from J, leaving 12 bases between. Germline-derived CDR1 and CDR2 are DFQATT and SNEGSKA (reference sequence). The CDR3 length is 15 residues. The CDR3 DNA reads as TGCAGTGCTAGCTGTTCGGGGATCTCTGGAAACACCATATATTTT. It is translated as CSASCSGISGNTIYF.

This clonotype was detected once. The rearrangement joins TRBV27 to TRBJ1-5; 10 bases map to TRBD1. Unmatched junction bases numbered 3, after V lost 8 bases and J lost 2 bases. This CDR3 has 14 amino acids. CDR1 and CDR2 from the germline V gene are MNHEY and SMNVEV (reference sequence). The CDR3 DNA reads as TGTGCCAGCGCCGGGACAGGGGGCAATCAGCCCCAGCATTTT. It specifies CASAGTGGNQPQHF.

This clonotype showed up many times. A junction end diverges from the germline sequence, so it may reflect a read error. The V call is TRBV27, the J call TRBJ1-5; D ambiguous. Germline values: CDR1 MNHEY, CDR2 SMNVEV (reference sequence). The length of the CDR3 is 14 residues. The CDR3 sequence is CASSLLGPNQPQHF. Written as DNA, the CDR3 is TGTGCCAGCAGCTTATTAGGGCCAAATCAGCCCCAGCATTTT.

Only a few counts were recorded for this clonotype. The rearrangement links TRBV4-3 to TRBJ1-2, with D possibly TRBD1 on 5 matching bases. The germline CDR1 and CDR2 sequences are LGHNA and YSLEER. Trimming pared 1 base from V and 4 bases from J, leaving 16 bases between. The length of the CDR3 is 16 residues. The DNA for the CDR3 is TGCGCCAGCAGCCAAGGAGTCCGACAGAGCACCTATGGCTACACCTTC. Protein: CASSQGVRQSTYGYTF.

This clonotype occurred many times. J is TRBJ2-3 and V is TRBV7-9; 10 nucleotides agree with TRBD1. The CDR3 has 15 residues. V was clipped by 3 bases and J by 3 bases; unmatched bases: 3. CDR1 is SEHNR and CDR2 is FQNEAQ in the germline V gene (reference sequence). The CDR3 region is CASSFRDRGTDTQYF. As DNA, the CDR3 is TGTGCCAGCAGCTTCCGGGACAGGGGAACAGATACGCAGTATTTT. The variable domain in full, with the rest retrieved from reference TRBV7-9 and TRBJ2-3, is DTGVSQNPRHKITKRGQNVTFRCDPISEHNRLYWYRQTLGQGPEFLTYFQNEAQLEKSRLLSDRFSAERPKGSFSTLEIQRTEQGDSAMYLCASSFRDRGTDTQYFGPGTRLTVL.

V usage is TRBV6-2 or TRBV6-3 and J usage is TRBJ2-7, with TRBD1 as a possible D gene (6 bases). Trimming pared 4 bases from V and 4 bases from J, leaving 14 bases between. The V gene's germline CDR1 is MNHEY and CDR2 SVGEGT. This CDR3 is built from 14 residues. The CDR3 loop reads CASSFLKGGYEQYF. The CDR3 coding sequence is TGTGCCAGCAGTTTCCTTAAAGGGGGTTACGAGCAGTACTTC.

This clonotype was seen more than once but under ten times. The chain has TRBV19 and TRBJ2-6; a possible D gene is TRBD1 (5 bases). The length of the CDR3 is 15 residues. V dropped 5 bases and J dropped 4 bases, with 12 bases sitting between them. Germline CDR1 and CDR2: LNHDA and SQIVND (reference sequence). CDR3 sequence: CASSVSGYGANVLTF. CDR3 DNA: TGTGCCAGTAGTGTATCAGGGTACGGGGCCAACGTCCTGACTTTC. The full variable domain, with the rest looked up from reference TRBV19 and TRBJ2-6, is DGGITQSPKYLFRKEGQNVTLSCEQNLNHDAMYWYRQDPGQGLRLIYYSQIVNDFQKGDIAEGYSVSREKKESFPLTVTSAQKNPTAFYLCASSVSGYGANVLTFGAGSRLTVL.

This clonotype appeared a single time. V usage is TRBV30 and J usage is TRBJ1-5, with D possibly being TRBD1 (5 bases). CDR1 and CDR2 (germline): GTSNPN, SVGIG (reference sequence). V was shortened by 2 bases and J by 7 bases, with 15 bases between the two germline ends. This CDR3 spans 14 amino acids. The CDR3 protein is CAWSQAGVGQPQHF. The CDR3 DNA follows: TGTGCCTGGAGTCAGGCGGGGGTTGGACAGCCCCAGCATTTT.

The chain has TRBV12-3 or TRBV12-4 and TRBJ2-1, with 9 bases lining up with TRBD1. V shed 7 bases and J 9 bases; nucleotides not matched to a gene: 7. This CDR3 is built from 13 residues. For the CDR3, the DNA is TGTGCCAGCATCGGGGACAGGGAGGCTGAGCAGTTCTTC. Its protein is CASIGDREAEQFF.

The chain is built from TRBV6-1 and TRBJ2-7; D may be TRBD1 (5 bases). V lost 3 bases, J lost 2 bases, and 14 bases lay in between. The CDR3 runs 15 residues. Germline assignment: CDR1 MNHNS and CDR2 SASEGT. Here the CDR3 DNA reads TGTGCCAGCAGTGATGAACTGGGGCCAGCCTACGAGCAGTACTTC. It is translated as CASSDELGPAYEQYF.